This is a list of T cell receptor beta chains from one sample in a study of graft-versus-host responses after intestinal transplantation. Data came from immunoSEQ multiplex PCR; TCRdb stores just in-frame clones and leaves some out. The sample records some 45,000 clones, approximately 94% being singletons. This material consisted of PBMCs, taken around 48 weeks after intestinal transplant. The receptors were gathered from a human patient who received an intestinal transplant, so some T cells may come from the graft donor. CDR3s include the opening cysteine and the closing phenylalanine or tryptophan. Fields, in order: CDR3 DNA, CDR3 protein, clone size, D gene, J gene, V gene. The D gene is left open where the match is weak. Clone size is not always given. Where it is, it says once, few, many or a class for expanded clones.

CDR3 DNA: TGTGCCAGCAGTGAGATAGCGGATCCCGTTGGTGAGCAGTTCTTC; CDR3 protein: CASSEIADPVGEQFF; clone size: -; D gene: -; J gene: TRBJ2-1; V gene: TRBV2
CDR3 DNA: TGCGCCAGCAGTGACAACCGAGGGAATGAGCAGTTCTTC; CDR3 protein: CASSDNRGNEQFF; clone size: -; D gene: -; J gene: TRBJ2-1; V gene: TRBV10-1
CDR3 DNA: TGTGCCAGCAGTTATGGTCATTTTAATTCACCCCTCCACTTT; CDR3 protein: CASSYGHFNSPLHF; clone size: -; D gene: -; J gene: TRBJ1-6; V gene: TRBV6-5
CDR3 DNA: TGTGCCAGCAGTTACGGACCCCTTAATGAAAAACTGTTTTTT; CDR3 protein: CASSYGPLNEKLFF; clone size: -; D gene: -; J gene: TRBJ1-4; V gene: TRBV6-5
CDR3 DNA: TGTGCCAGCAGTTTCTCAGGGGGGGGGACTGAAGCTTTCTTT; CDR3 protein: CASSFSGGGTEAFF; clone size: few; D gene: TRBD1; J gene: TRBJ1-1; V gene: TRBV6-5
CDR3 DNA: TGCGCCAGCAGACTCGACCTCCCAGGCACAGATACGCAGTATTTT; CDR3 protein: CASRLDLPGTDTQYF; clone size: -; D gene: -; J gene: TRBJ2-3; V gene: TRBV5-1
CDR3 DNA: TGTGCCAGCAGCGAGCCCGGGACAGGGACCTACGAGCAGTACTTC; CDR3 protein: CASSEPGTGTYEQYF; clone size: once; D gene: TRBD1; J gene: TRBJ2-7; V gene: TRBV7-9
CDR3 DNA: TGTGCCAGCAGCAGCCGGGTCGATAATGAAAAACTGTTTTTT; CDR3 protein: CASSSRVDNEKLFF; clone size: once; D gene: -; J gene: TRBJ1-4; V gene: TRBV9
CDR3 DNA: TGTGCCAGCAGTGAACTAGCGGCCCAGAGCGAGCAGTACTTC; CDR3 protein: CASSELAAQSEQYF; clone size: once; D gene: TRBD2; J gene: TRBJ2-7; V gene: TRBV2
CDR3 DNA: TGTGCCAGCAGCTCGGGGCTCAATCAGCCCCAGCATTTT; CDR3 protein: CASSSGLNQPQHF; clone size: -; D gene: -; J gene: TRBJ1-5; V gene: TRBV13
CDR3 DNA: TGTGCCAGCAGCTTAATCGTCGGGGACCCAGAGACCCAGTACTTC; CDR3 protein: CASSLIVGDPETQYF; clone size: -; D gene: -; J gene: TRBJ2-5; V gene: TRBV7-9
CDR3 DNA: TGTGCCAGCAGTGAAGGGTTCTCTGGGGCCAACGTCCTGACTTTC; CDR3 protein: CASSEGFSGANVLTF; clone size: few; D gene: -; J gene: TRBJ2-6; V gene: TRBV6-1
CDR3 DNA: TGTGCGTCCGGGACAGGGGACTACGAGCAGTACTTC; CDR3 protein: CASGTGDYEQYF; clone size: -; D gene: TRBD1; J gene: TRBJ2-7; V gene: TRBV19
CDR3 DNA: TGTGCCAGCAGTTACGTCCGGGGGACGGAAGAGACCCAGTACTTC; CDR3 protein: CASSYVRGTEETQYF; clone size: -; D gene: -; J gene: TRBJ2-5; V gene: TRBV6-6
CDR3 DNA: TGCAGCGCAAGAATGCCGGGACTAGCGGGGGCAAACATTCAGTACTTC; CDR3 protein: CSARMPGLAGANIQYF; clone size: -; D gene: TRBD2; J gene: TRBJ2-4; V gene: TRBV29-1
CDR3 DNA: TGTGCCAGCAGCCAATCCCCTAATCAGCCCCAGCATTTT; CDR3 protein: CASSQSPNQPQHF; clone size: -; D gene: -; J gene: TRBJ1-5; V gene: TRBV27
CDR3 DNA: TGTGCCAGCAGTCCGGGGAGTTCCTATAACTATGGCTACACCTTC; CDR3 protein: CASSPGSSYNYGYTF; clone size: once; D gene: -; J gene: TRBJ1-2; V gene: TRBV28
CDR3 DNA: TGCGCCAGCAGCTCTAGACCTGGGATTGGGACAGGAAGGTACTCACCCCTCCACTTT; CDR3 protein: CASSSRPGIGTGRYSPLHF; clone size: -; D gene: TRBD1; J gene: TRBJ1-6; V gene: TRBV5-1
CDR3 DNA: TGTGCCAGCAGCTTATGGTACGAGCAGTACTTC; CDR3 protein: CASSLWYEQYF; clone size: -; D gene: -; J gene: TRBJ2-7; V gene: TRBV7-6
CDR3 DNA: TGCGCCAGCAGCTCGAATACAGCGGGTACTGAAGCTTTCTTT; CDR3 protein: CASSSNTAGTEAFF; clone size: -; D gene: -; J gene: TRBJ1-1; V gene: TRBV5-1
CDR3 DNA: TGTGCCAGCAGGCCGCCGGGACAGAACACCGGGGAGCTGTTTTTT; CDR3 protein: CASRPPGQNTGELFF; clone size: -; D gene: -; J gene: TRBJ2-2; V gene: TRBV5-5
CDR3 DNA: TGTGCCAGCAGCTCGAGACTAGCGGGGGAGACCCAGTACTTC; CDR3 protein: CASSSRLAGETQYF; clone size: -; D gene: TRBD2; J gene: TRBJ2-5; V gene: TRBV7-9
CDR3 DNA: TGTGCCTGGAGTGTTGGGGACAATAATCAGCCCCAGCATTTT; CDR3 protein: CAWSVGDNNQPQHF; clone size: -; D gene: -; J gene: TRBJ1-5; V gene: TRBV30
CDR3 DNA: TGTGCCAGCAGGGAGACCCAACAGAGCTCCTACGAGCAGTACTTC; CDR3 protein: CASRETQQSSYEQYF; clone size: -; D gene: -; J gene: TRBJ2-7; V gene: TRBV6-1
CDR3 DNA: TGTGCCAGCAGGGAAAAGCCGGGACCCGGGGCCAACGTCCTGACTTTC; CDR3 protein: CASREKPGPGANVLTF; clone size: -; D gene: -; J gene: TRBJ2-6; V gene: TRBV2
CDR3 DNA: TGTGCCAGCAGCTCGAGGACAACGAACACCGGGGAGCTGTTTTTT; CDR3 protein: CASSSRTTNTGELFF; clone size: -; D gene: -; J gene: TRBJ2-2; V gene: TRBV7-9
CDR3 DNA: TGCGCCAGCAGCCAAGTACCCCGTACTAGCGGTTATACGCAGTATTTT; CDR3 protein: CASSQVPRTSGYTQYF; clone size: -; D gene: TRBD2; J gene: TRBJ2-3; V gene: TRBV4-1
CDR3 DNA: TGTGCCAGCAGTTACTTCCCCGGCTCCTACGAGCAGTACTTC; CDR3 protein: CASSYFPGSYEQYF; clone size: -; D gene: -; J gene: TRBJ2-7; V gene: TRBV6-5
CDR3 DNA: TGCGCCAGCAGGAGAGCGGGGGCGAACACCGGGGAGCTGTTTTTT; CDR3 protein: CASRRAGANTGELFF; clone size: -; D gene: TRBD2; J gene: TRBJ2-2; V gene: TRBV4-1
CDR3 DNA: TGTGCCAGCTCTCGTACAGGGTTTCGGGAGGCCCAGCATTTT; CDR3 protein: CASSRTGFREAQHF; clone size: -; D gene: -; J gene: TRBJ1-5; V gene: TRBV18
CDR3 DNA: TGTGCCAGCAGCTTAGAAGGACTAGCGGGATGGAATGAGCAGTTCTTC; CDR3 protein: CASSLEGLAGWNEQFF; clone size: few; D gene: TRBD2; J gene: TRBJ2-1; V gene: TRBV13
CDR3 DNA: TGTGCCAGCAGTTACGGCGGGGGGGACTACGAGCAGTACTTC; CDR3 protein: CASSYGGGDYEQYF; clone size: -; D gene: TRBD2; J gene: TRBJ2-7; V gene: TRBV6-5
CDR3 DNA: TGTGCCAGCACTGGACTGATATATGGCTACACCTTC; CDR3 protein: CASTGLIYGYTF; clone size: -; D gene: -; J gene: TRBJ1-2; V gene: TRBV27
CDR3 DNA: TGTGCCAGCAGCTTTCGCCGGACTAGCGAGAGCACAGATACGCAGTATTTT; CDR3 protein: CASSFRRTSESTDTQYF; clone size: -; D gene: TRBD2; J gene: TRBJ2-3; V gene: TRBV14
CDR3 DNA: TGTGCCAGTTCAGGGGCCCGAGACACCATATATTTT; CDR3 protein: CASSGARDTIYF; clone size: few; D gene: -; J gene: TRBJ1-3; V gene: TRBV21-1